These 10 T cell receptor beta chains were sequenced from one sample in a study of cytomegalovirus exposure and HLA in healthy donors. The PCR contained 60 Vbeta and 13 Jbeta primers. Assay: immunoSEQ multiplex PCR; the TCRdb copy retains only in-frame clones and omits some. The repertoire has fewer than 350,000 clones, 80% to 90% of them found once; the top ten carry roughly 2.3%. The sample was PBMCs. Every receptor here comes from a young woman in good health and CMV-seronegative.

This chain links TRBV7-3 with TRBJ1-1, with TRBD1 matching 9 bases. The trim removed 3 bases at V and 2 bases at J, leaving 4 bases unmatched. The germline V gene has CDR1 SGHTA and CDR2 FQGTGA. This CDR3 has 15 amino acids. The CDR3 coding sequence is TGTGCCAGCAGCTTGACAGGGGGTTTTAACACTGAAGCTTTCTTT. This translates into CASSLTGGFNTEAFF.

The chain joins TRBV7-9 to TRBJ1-2, with D unresolved. Germline loops: CDR1 SEHNR, CDR2 FQNEAQ (reference sequence). The CDR3 runs 15 residues. V lost 1 base, J lost 6 bases, and 15 bases lay in between. CDR3 DNA: TGTGCCAGCAGCTTAGACGCCCCCCGCGGCCATGGCTACACCTTC. Its protein product is CASSLDAPRGHGYTF.

This clone was seen a single time. This chain uses TRBV7-9 with TRBJ1-2; no reliable D call. The CDR3 extends over 11 amino acids. The germline CDR1 and CDR2 sequences are SEHNR and FQNEAQ (reference sequence). V lost 2 bases to trimming and J lost 6 bases, with 4 bases between them. The CDR3 DNA sequence: TGTGCCAGCAGCTTATATGATGGCTACACCTTC. It is translated as CASSLYDGYTF.

The chain has TRBV4-1 and TRBJ2-1; 8 positions match TRBD2. This CDR3 is built from 17 residues. Germline CDR1 reads MGHRA; CDR2 reads YSYEKL. Trimming cost V 5 bases and J 8 bases; bases outside gene matches: 17. CDR3 bases: TGCGCCAGCAGCTCCCCGGGCGGGGGGACAAAGGACGATGAGCAGTTCTTC. It specifies CASSSPGGGTKDDEQFF.

This clone was counted only a few times. The chain is built from TRBV2 and TRBJ1-1; 9 bases are a match to TRBD1. CDR3 length: 15 residues. CDR1 and CDR2 from the germline V gene are SNHLY and FYNNEI. Trimming at V came to 6 bases and at J to 0 bases, leaving 5 bases not matched to a gene. This CDR3 reads CASSDNRGLNTEAFF. Written as DNA, the CDR3 is TGTGCCAGCAGCGACAACAGGGGGCTGAACACTGAAGCTTTCTTT.

This chain links TRBV27 with TRBJ2-5, with unresolved D. The closer fit of TRBJ2-7 to the DNA end suggests the J call may be wrong. The germline V gene encodes CDR1 MNHEY and CDR2 SMNVEV (reference sequence). The CDR3 runs to 13 residues. The CDR3 bases are TGTGCCAGCAGTTTTTACTTAAACTACGAGCAGTACTTC. Residues: CASSFYLNYEQYF.

The CDR3, as DNA: TGCAGCGTTCAGGGTGGCAATCAGCCCCAGCATTTT. Its protein is CSVQGGNQPQHF. This sequence joins TRBV29-1 and TRBJ1-5, with D perhaps TRBD1 (5 bases). Trimming removed 5 bases at V and 2 bases at J, with 7 bases between. This CDR3 region has 12 residues. Germline CDR1 is SQVTM and CDR2 is ANQGSEA.

The chain couples TRBV11-2 to TRBJ1-2; D remains ambiguous. Per the germline V gene, CDR1 is SGHAT and CDR2 is FQNNGV. The CDR3 loop spans 13 amino acids. V was pared by 0 bases and J by 5 bases, with 7 bases between. This chain's CDR3 is CASSLDRTYGYTF. The DNA for the CDR3 is TGTGCCAGCAGCTTAGACAGGACTTATGGCTACACCTTC.

The chain combines TRBV5-1 with TRBJ1-3; D is unresolved. V lost 0 bases to trimming and J lost 0 bases, with 10 bases between them. This CDR3 is built from 16 residues. CDR1 and CDR2 (germline): SGHRS, YFSETQ. The DNA of the CDR3 is TGCGCCAGCAGCTTGGCCGCCGTACACTCTGGAAACACCATATATTTT. Amino acids: CASSLAAVHSGNTIYF.

V and J are TRBV6-5 and TRBJ1-6, with TRBD1 matching over 9 bases. V trimming: 10 bases; J trimming: 10 bases; junction bases outside the gene matches: 11. Germline loops: CDR1 MNHEY, CDR2 SVGAGI. The CDR3 spans 14 residues. The CDR3 reads CATTPTGGGSPLHF. DNA for the CDR3: TGTGCCACCACCCCAACAGGGGGCGGGTCACCCCTCCACTTT.